Many counts were recorded for the clone carrying this TCR beta chain. The antigen remains undetermined. V was shortened by 2 bases and J by 3 bases, with 12 bases between the two germline ends. Germline V CDR1 and CDR2: SGHRS, YFSETQ. The CDR3 is 14 amino acids. TCRdb reanalysed the 5' RACE reads using MiXCR and keeps one entry per CDR3 protein. The sample comprises about 36,000 distinct CDR3 sequences, 5.5% to 7.5% of which are singletons, and over 9.5% rests with the top ten. This entry is derived from a study of CD8 T cells in ankylosing spondylitis. Findings and caveats of the study: Roughly eight highly homologous variants made up a TCR beta motif that seemed to typify ankylosing spondylitis blood. Disease-linked clones reportedly showed significant enrichment in matched ankylosing spondylitis synovial fluid.

The sequenced material came from blood, either unsorted or a sorted T cell fraction (not recorded which). V usage is TRBV5-1 and J usage is TRBJ2-7; D is ambiguous. This receptor was taken from a male donor with ankylosing spondylitis or in good health (not recorded which). CDR3 residues: CASSLFGQNYEQYF. CDR3 sequence (DNA): TGCGCCAGCAGCTTATTCGGGCAAAACTACGAGCAGTACTTC.